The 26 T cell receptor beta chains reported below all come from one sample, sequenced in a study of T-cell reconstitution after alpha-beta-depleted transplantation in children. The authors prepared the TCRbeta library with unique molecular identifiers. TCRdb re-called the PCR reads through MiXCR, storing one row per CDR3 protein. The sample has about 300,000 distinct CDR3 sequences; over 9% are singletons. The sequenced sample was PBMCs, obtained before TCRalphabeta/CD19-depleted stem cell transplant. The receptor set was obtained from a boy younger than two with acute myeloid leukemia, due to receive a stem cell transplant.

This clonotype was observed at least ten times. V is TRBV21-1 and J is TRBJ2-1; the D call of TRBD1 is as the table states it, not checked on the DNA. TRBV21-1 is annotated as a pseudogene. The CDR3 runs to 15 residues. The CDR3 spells CASRKQGPRNNEQFF. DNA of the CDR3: TGTGCCAGCAGGAAACAGGGTCCCCGTAACAATGAGCAGTTCTTC.

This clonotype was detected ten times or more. CDR3 region: CASRRTGNQPQHF. CDR3 in DNA: TGTGCCAGCAGGAGGACAGGAAATCAGCCCCAGCATTTT. The chain joins TRBV2 to TRBJ1-5, with 7 bases that match TRBD1. Per the germline V gene, CDR1 is SNHLY and CDR2 is FYNNEI. V gave up 6 bases and J gave up 4 bases; unmatched junction bases: 3. The CDR3 covers 13 residues.

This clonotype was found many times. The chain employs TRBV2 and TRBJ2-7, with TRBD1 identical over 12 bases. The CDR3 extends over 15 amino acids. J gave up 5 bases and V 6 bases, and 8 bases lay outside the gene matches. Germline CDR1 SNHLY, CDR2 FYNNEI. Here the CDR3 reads CASSTWDRGPDEQYF. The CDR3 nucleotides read TGTGCCAGCAGCACCTGGGACAGGGGGCCCGACGAGCAGTACTTC.

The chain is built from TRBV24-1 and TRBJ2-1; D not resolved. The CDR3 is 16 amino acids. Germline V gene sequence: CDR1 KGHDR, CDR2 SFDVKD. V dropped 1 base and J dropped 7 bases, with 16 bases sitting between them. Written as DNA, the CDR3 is TGTGCCACCAGTGATTTAGGGCAGTGTCCCCCAAATGAGCAGTTCTTC. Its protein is CATSDLGQCPPNEQFF.

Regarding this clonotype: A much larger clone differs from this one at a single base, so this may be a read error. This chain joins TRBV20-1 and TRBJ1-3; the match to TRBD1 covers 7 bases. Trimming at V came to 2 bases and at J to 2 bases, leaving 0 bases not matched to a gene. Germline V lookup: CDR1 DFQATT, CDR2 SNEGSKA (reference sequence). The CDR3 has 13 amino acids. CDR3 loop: CSARQGAGNTIYF. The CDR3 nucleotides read TGCAGTGCTAGACAGGGGGCTGGAAACACCATATATTTT.

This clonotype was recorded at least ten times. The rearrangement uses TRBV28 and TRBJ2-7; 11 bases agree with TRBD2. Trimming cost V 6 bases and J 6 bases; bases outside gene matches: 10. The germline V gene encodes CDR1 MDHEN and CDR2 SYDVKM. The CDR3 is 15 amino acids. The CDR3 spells CASRMTSGDLGEQYF. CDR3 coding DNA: TGTGCCAGCAGGATGACTAGCGGGGATCTCGGCGAGCAGTACTTC.

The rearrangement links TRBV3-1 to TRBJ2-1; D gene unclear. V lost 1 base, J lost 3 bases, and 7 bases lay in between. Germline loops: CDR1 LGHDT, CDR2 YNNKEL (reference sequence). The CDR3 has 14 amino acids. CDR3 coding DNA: TGTGCCAGCAGCCAAGGGTACCTCTACAATGAGCAGTTCTTC. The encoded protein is CASSQGYLYNEQFF.

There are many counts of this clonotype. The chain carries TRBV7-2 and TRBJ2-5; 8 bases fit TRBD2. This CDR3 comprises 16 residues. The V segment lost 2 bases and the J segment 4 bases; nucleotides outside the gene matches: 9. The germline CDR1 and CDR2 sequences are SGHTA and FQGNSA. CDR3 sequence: CASSLYGTRGRETQYF. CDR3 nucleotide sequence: TGTGCCAGCAGCTTATACGGGACTAGGGGCAGAGAGACCCAGTACTTC. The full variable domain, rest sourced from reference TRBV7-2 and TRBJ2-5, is GAGVSQSPSNKVTEKGKDVELRCDPISGHTALYWYRQSLGQGLEFLIYFQGNSAPDKSGLPSDRFSAERTGGSVSTLTIQRTQQEDSAVYLCASSLYGTRGRETQYFGPGTRLLVL.

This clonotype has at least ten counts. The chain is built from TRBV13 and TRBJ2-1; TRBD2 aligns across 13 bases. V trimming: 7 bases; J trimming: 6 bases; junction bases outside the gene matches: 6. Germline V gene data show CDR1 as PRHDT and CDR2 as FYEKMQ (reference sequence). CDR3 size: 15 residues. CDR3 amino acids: CASTLLAGGGNEQFF. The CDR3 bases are TGTGCCAGCACCCTACTAGCGGGAGGGGGCAATGAGCAGTTCTTC.

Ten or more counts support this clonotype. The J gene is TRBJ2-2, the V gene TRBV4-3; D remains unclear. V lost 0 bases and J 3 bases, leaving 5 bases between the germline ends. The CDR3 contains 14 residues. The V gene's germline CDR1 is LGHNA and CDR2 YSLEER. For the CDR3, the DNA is TGCGCCAGCAGCCAAGATAAGGACACCGGGGAGCTGTTTTTT. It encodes CASSQDKDTGELFF.

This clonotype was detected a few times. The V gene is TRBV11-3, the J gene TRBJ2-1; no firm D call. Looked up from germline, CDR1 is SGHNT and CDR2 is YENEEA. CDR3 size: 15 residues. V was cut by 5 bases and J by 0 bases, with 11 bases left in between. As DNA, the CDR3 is TGTGCCAGCAGCATTTTAGCCAACTCCTACAATGAGCAGTTCTTC. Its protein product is CASSILANSYNEQFF. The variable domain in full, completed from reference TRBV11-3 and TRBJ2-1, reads EAGVVQSPRYKIIEKKQPVAFWCNPISGHNTLYWYLQNLGQGPELLIRYENEEAVDDSQLPKDRFSAERLKGVDSTLKIQPAELGDSAVYLCASSILANSYNEQFFGPGTRLTVL.

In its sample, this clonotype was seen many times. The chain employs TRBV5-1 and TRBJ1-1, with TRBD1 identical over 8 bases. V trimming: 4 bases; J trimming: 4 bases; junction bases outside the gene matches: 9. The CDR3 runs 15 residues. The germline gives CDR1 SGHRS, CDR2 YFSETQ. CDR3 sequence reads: CASSGSQGGSTEAFF. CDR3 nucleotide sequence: TGCGCCAGCAGCGGATCACAGGGGGGGAGCACTGAAGCTTTCTTT.

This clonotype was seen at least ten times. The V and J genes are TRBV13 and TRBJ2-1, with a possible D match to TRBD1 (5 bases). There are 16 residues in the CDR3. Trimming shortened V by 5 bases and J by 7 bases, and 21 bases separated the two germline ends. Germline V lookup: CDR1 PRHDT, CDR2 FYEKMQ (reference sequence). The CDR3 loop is CASSPYRSRTANEQFF. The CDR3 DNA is TGTGCCAGCAGCCCGTACAGGTCACGGACCGCAAATGAGCAGTTCTTC.

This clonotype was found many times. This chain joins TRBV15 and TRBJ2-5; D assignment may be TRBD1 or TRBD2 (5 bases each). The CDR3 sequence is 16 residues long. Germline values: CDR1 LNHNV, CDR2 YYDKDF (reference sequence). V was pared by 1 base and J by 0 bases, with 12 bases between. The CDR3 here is CATSRGIEGNQETQYF. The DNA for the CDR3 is TGTGCCACCAGCAGAGGGATCGAGGGGAACCAAGAGACCCAGTACTTC.

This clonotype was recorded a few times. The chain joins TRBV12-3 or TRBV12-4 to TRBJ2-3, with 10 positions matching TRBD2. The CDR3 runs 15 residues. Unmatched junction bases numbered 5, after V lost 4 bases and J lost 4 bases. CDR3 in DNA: TGTGCCAGCAGTTCCAAAGCGGGGGGGGCAGATACGCAGTATTTT. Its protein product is CASSSKAGGADTQYF.

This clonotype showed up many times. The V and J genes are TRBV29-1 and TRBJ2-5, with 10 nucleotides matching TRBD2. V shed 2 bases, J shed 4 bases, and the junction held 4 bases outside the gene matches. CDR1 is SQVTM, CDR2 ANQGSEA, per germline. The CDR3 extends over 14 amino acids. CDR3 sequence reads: CSVEHQRGGETQYF. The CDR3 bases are TGCAGCGTTGAACACCAGCGGGGGGGAGAGACCCAGTACTTC.

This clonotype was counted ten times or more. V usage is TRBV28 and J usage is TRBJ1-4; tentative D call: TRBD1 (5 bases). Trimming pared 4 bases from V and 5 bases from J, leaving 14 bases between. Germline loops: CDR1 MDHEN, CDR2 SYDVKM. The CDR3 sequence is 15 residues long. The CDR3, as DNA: TGTGCCAGCAGTTCCATGACAGTATTAAATGAAAAACTGTTTTTT. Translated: CASSSMTVLNEKLFF. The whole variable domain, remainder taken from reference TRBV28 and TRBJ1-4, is DVKVTQSSRYLVKRTGEKVFLECVQDMDHENMFWYRQDPGLGLRLIYFSYDVKMKEKGDIPEGYSVSREKKERFSLILESASTNQTSMYLCASSSMTVLNEKLFFGSGTQLSVL.

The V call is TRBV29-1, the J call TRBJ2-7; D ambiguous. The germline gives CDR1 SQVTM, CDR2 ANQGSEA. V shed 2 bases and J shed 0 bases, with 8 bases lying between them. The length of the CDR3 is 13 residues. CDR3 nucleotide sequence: TGCAGCGTTGAAACTTCTAGCTCCTACGAGCAGTACTTC. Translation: CSVETSSSYEQYF.

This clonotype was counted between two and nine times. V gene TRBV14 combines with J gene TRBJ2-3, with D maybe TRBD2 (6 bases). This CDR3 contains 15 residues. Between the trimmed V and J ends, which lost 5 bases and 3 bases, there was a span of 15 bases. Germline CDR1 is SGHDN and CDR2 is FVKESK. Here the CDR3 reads CASSYISGRTDTQYF. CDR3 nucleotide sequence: TGTGCCAGCAGCTACATATCAGGGAGGACAGATACGCAGTATTTT. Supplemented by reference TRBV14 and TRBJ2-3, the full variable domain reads EAGVTQFPSHSVIEKGQTVTLRCDPISGHDNLYWYRRVMGKEIKFLLHFVKESKQDESGMPNNRFLAERTGGTYSTLKVQPAELEDSGVYFCASSYISGRTDTQYFGPGTRLTVL.

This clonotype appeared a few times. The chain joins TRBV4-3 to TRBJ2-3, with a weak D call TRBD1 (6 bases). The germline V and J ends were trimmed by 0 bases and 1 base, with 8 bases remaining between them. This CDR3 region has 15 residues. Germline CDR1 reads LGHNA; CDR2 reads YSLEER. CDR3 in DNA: TGCGCCAGCAGCCAAGATAGACAGGGCACAGATACGCAGTATTTT. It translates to CASSQDRQGTDTQYF.

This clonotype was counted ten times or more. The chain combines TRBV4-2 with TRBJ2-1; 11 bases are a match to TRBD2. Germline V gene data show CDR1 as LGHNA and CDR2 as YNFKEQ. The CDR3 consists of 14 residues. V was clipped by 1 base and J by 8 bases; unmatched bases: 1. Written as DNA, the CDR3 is TGTGCCAGCAGCCAAGCGGGACTAGCGGATGAGCAGTTCTTC. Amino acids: CASSQAGLADEQFF.

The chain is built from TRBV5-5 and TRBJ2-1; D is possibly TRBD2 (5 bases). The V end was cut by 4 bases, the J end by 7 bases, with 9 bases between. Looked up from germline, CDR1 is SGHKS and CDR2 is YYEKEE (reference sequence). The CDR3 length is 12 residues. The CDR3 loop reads CASSPEANEQFF. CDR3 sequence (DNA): TGTGCCAGCAGCCCGGAGGCTAATGAGCAGTTCTTC.

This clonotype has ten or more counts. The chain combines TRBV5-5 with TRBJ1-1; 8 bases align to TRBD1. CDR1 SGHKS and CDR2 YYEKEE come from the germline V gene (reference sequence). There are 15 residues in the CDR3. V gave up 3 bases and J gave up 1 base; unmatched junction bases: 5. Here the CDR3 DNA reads TGTGCCAGCAGCTGGCGGACAGGGAGGAACACTGAAGCTTTCTTT. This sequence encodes CASSWRTGRNTEAFF.

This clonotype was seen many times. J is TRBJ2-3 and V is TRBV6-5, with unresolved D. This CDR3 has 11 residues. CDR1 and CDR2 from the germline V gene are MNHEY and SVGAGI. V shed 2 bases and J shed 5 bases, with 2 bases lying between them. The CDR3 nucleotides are TGTGCCAGCAGTTACCAAGATACGCAGTATTTT. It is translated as CASSYQDTQYF.

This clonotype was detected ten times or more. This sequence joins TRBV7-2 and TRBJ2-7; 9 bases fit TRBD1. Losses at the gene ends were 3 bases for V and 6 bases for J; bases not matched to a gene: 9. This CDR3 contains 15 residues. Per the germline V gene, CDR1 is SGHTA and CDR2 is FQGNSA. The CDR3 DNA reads TGTGCCAGCAGCTTTCGGACAGGGGAGAAGGGCGAGCAGTACTTC. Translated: CASSFRTGEKGEQYF.

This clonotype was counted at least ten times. The CDR3 is CASSLEAAYEQYF. The DNA for the CDR3 is TGCGCCAGCAGCTTGGAGGCAGCCTACGAGCAGTACTTC. The genes are TRBV5-1 and TRBJ2-7; D remains unclear. Germline CDR1 and CDR2: SGHRS and YFSETQ. This CDR3 spans 13 amino acids. V was trimmed by 0 bases and J by 2 bases, leaving 6 bases between them.